This T cell receptor beta chain was recovered during a study of neurological immune-mediated disorders. Study-wide results and limits: The study found the most TCR clonal expansion in HTLV-1-associated myelopathy and the least in multiple sclerosis, below healthy controls.

Specified time point: longitudinal time-point 2. The unsorted libraries were generated from a total of 2 million PBMCs, which had been stored in RNAlater at -80 C. In its sample, this clonotype was seen many times. Its antigen remains unknown. The team produced cDNA through 5'RACE using 10-nucleotide random UMIs. In every sequencing run, more than 200 million TCR-beta sequences were generated from 15-18 subjects. TCRdb reprocessed the 5' RACE reads via MiXCR and lists one record per CDR3 protein. The sample yields roughly 49,000 distinct CDR3 sequences, less than 15% seen once. Germline trimming cut 2 bases from V and 1 base from J; bases unmatched to any gene: 3. The CDR3 totals 16 residues. Looked up from germline, CDR1 is SGHTA and CDR2 is FQGNSA.

The chain links TRBV7-2 to TRBJ2-3; 10 bases are shared with TRBD2. The clonotype originates from a male donor with HTLV-1-associated myelopathy (HAM/TSP). The source material was PBMCs. The CDR3 sequence: CASSLSLAGGTDTQYF. CDR3 nucleotide sequence: TGTGCCAGCAGCTTAAGCCTAGCGGGGGGCACAGATACGCAGTATTTT.